This TCR beta chain was observed in a study of OX40 agonist ivuxolimab in advanced cancers. At the level of the study: Ivuxolimab, an agonist antibody against OX40 (CD134), was given to patients. General observations from the study: Relative to CD4+ cells, CD8+ T cells on average had more expanded clones.

Collection of blood occurred at baseline, at cycle 4 day 1, and at cycle 7 day 1. Measured with immunoSEQ multiplex PCR; TCRdb has only the in-frame clones, and not every one. The sample consists of more than 80,000 clones, approximately 91% of them appearing once. Comments on this clone: The antigen remains unidentified.

The V gene end was trimmed by 7 bases and the J gene end by 2 bases; junction bases not matched to a gene: 4. Germline V gene lookup returns CDR1 MNHEY and CDR2 SVGAGI. This CDR3 contains 13 residues. Sequences were derived from CD4+ or CD8+ T cells sorted from blood, sampled in a trial of the OX40 agonist ivuxolimab. The chain carries TRBV6-5 and TRBJ2-7, with TRBD2 matching over 8 bases. This sequence originates from an adult with an advanced solid tumor such as melanoma, head and neck, liver or kidney cancer. CDR3 DNA: TGTGCCAGCACCCCAGCGGGGGCCTACGAGCAGTACTTC. This sequence encodes CASTPAGAYEQYF.